One and the same sample provided the 16 T cell receptor beta chains below, sequenced in a study of tumor and adjacent non-tumor tissue in lung cancer. The template was RNA from unsorted bulk tissue. More than 3 cm separated this lung sample from the edge of the tumor. Three rounds of nested PCR, following a modified ARM-PCR protocol, produced the TCRbeta library. One entry per CDR3 protein, called by TCRdb with MiXCR from the multiplex PCR reads. This table holds 100,000 or so distinct CDR3 sequences, roughly 60% found once. Sequenced input: distant non-tumor lung tissue. Receptors originate from a man aged 30 to 39 with non-small cell lung cancer.

As for this clonotype: Since no conserved phenylalanine or tryptophan closes the CDR3, a read error is the likely cause. This chain joins TRBV20-1 and TRBJ2-7; D unresolved. V gave up 6 bases and J gave up 1 base, with 16 bases separating them. Germline V gene lookup returns CDR1 DFQATT and CDR2 SNEGSKA (reference sequence). The CDR3 has 14 amino acids. The chain's CDR3 is CSAPQRVGSYEQYS. The CDR3 DNA reads as TGCAGTGCCCCCCAACGCGTGGGGTCCTACGAGCAGTACTCC.

In the case of this clonotype: A much larger clone sits a single nucleotide away, making a read error possible. The rearrangement joins TRBV4-3 to TRBJ2-7; TRBD2 matches 9 bases. Germline-derived CDR1 and CDR2 are LGHNA and YSLEER. The CDR3 contains 16 residues. The CDR3 protein is CTSSQDLAGGGYEQYF. The CDR3 bases are TGCACCAGCAGCCAAGATCTGGCGGGGGGGGGCTACGAGCAGTACTTC.

This clonotype was seen many times. The chain carries TRBV5-1 and TRBJ2-6, with 7 bases that match TRBD1. This CDR3 is built from 16 residues. J lost 2 bases, V lost 0 bases, and 2 bases had no gene match. Germline loops: CDR1 SGHRS, CDR2 YFSETQ. CDR3 DNA: TGCGCCAGCAGCTTGGCAGGGGGAGCTGGGGCCAACGTCCTGACTTTC. Translated: CASSLAGGAGANVLTF.

This clonotype appeared a single time. A much larger clone lies one base from this, so it may be a read error. The chain employs TRBV5-6 and TRBJ1-3; no clear D. This CDR3 is built from 13 residues. Germline CDR1 SGHDT, CDR2 YYEEEE. The CDR3 nucleotides read TGTCCCAGCAGCTCGGGCGTTGGAAACACCATATATTTT. Protein: CPSSSGVGNTIYF.

This clonotype was recorded a few times. The junction departs from the called germline gene at one end, perhaps through a read error. The chain employs TRBV11-3 and TRBJ1-2, with TRBD1 matching 7 bases. The germline V gene has CDR1 SGHNT and CDR2 YENEEA. CDR3 length: 14 amino acids. Written as DNA, the CDR3 is TGTGCTAGCAGCACGGGACAGACGAACTATGGCTACACCTTC. Residues: CASSTGQTNYGYTF.

Details on this clonotype: At one of its ends the junction is not consistent with the germline gene, which may arise from a read error. The chain combines TRBV5-4 with TRBJ2-1; D gene uncertain. Germline V lookup: CDR1 SGHNT, CDR2 YYREEE (reference sequence). This CDR3 has 13 amino acids. In DNA form, the CDR3 reads TGTGCCAGCAGCACCCACAAGTACAATGAGCAGCTCTTC. It translates to CASSTHKYNEQLF.

This clonotype has more than one count but fewer than ten. With a much larger clone just one base away, this may be a read error. The V and J genes are TRBV6-4 and TRBJ1-6; 10 bases line up with TRBD1. Germline CDR1 and CDR2: MRHNA and SNTAGT. The CDR3 is made up of 15 amino acids. With V trimmed by 4 bases and J by 9 bases, 6 bases remained unmatched. CDR3 coding DNA: TGTGCCAGCAGTGCGCAGGGACAGGGGTCTTCACCCCTCCACTTT. Translating it yields CASSAQGQGSSPLHF.

This clonotype was seen at least ten times. The rearrangement uses TRBV6-2 or TRBV6-3 and TRBJ2-7; TRBD2 aligns across 14 bases. V shed 0 bases and J 3 bases; nucleotides not matched to a gene: 10. CDR1 and CDR2 (germline): MNHEY, SVGEGT. The CDR3 totals 19 residues. CDR3 bases: TGTGCCAGCAGTTACTCCGGACTAGCGGGAGGCCCTTCTCTCTACGAGCAGTACTTC. This codes for CASSYSGLAGGPSLYEQYF.

Remarks on this clonotype: The conserved phenylalanine or tryptophan normally closing the CDR3 is absent here, so this likely arose from a read error. No DNA is shown, since the ends of the CDR3 on it are uncertain; the CDR3 is the one TCRdb lists. This CDR3 reads CATEFPGQIYNQSQHS. The V call is TRBV24-1, the J call TRBJ1-5; whether TRBD1, the table's D call, matches the DNA was not checked. Germline assignment: CDR1 KGHDR and CDR2 SFDVKD. The CDR3 is 16 amino acids long, termini counted.

Of note for this clonotype: A read error may be the cause here, since a much bigger clone is one base away. The J gene is TRBJ2-1, the V gene TRBV29-1, with D perhaps matching TRBD1 (5 bases). The ends were cut back, 4 bases at V and 9 bases at J, with 19 bases in the middle. Germline V lookup: CDR1 SQVTM, CDR2 ANQGSEA. The CDR3 consists of 14 residues. This CDR3 reads CSVAWVQGLGEQFF. CDR3 bases: TGCAGCGTTGCCTGGGTCCAGGGTTTGGGTGAGCAGTTCTTC.

A word on this clonotype: This may stem from a read error, because a much larger clone lies one nucleotide away. Lacking the conserved final phenylalanine or tryptophan, this CDR3 likely reflects a read error. The V and J genes are TRBV29-1 and TRBJ1-1; 7 bases align to TRBD1. V lost 1 base to trimming and J lost 7 bases; unmatched junction nucleotides: 9. The CDR3 sequence is 14 residues long. Germline V gives CDR1 SQVTM, CDR2 ANQGSEA. DNA of the CDR3: TGCAGCGTTGAAGCCAGGGGACAGTCGGGTGAAGCTTTCCTT. This codes for CSVEARGQSGEAFL.

This clonotype turned up a few times. A much larger clone lies a single base off, so this may be a read error. The chain uses TRBV12-3 or TRBV12-4 and TRBJ1-1, with 7 bases aligning to TRBD1. CDR3 size: 15 residues. CDR3 sequence: CAGSQPQGPNTEAFF. Here the CDR3 DNA reads TGTGCCGGCAGTCAGCCACAGGGGCCGAACACTGAAGCTTTCTTT.

Note on this clonotype: Compared with germline, one end of the junction differs, possibly owing to a read error. V and J are TRBV24-1 and TRBJ2-1, with TRBD1 matching 9 bases. The CDR3 length is 15 residues. Germline CDR1 reads KGHDR; CDR2 reads SFDVKD. As DNA, the CDR3 is TGTGTCACCAGTGAGGGGACAGGGTACTGGGATGAGCAGTTCTTC. This codes for CVTSEGTGYWDEQFF.

The J gene is TRBJ2-6, the V gene TRBV6-2 or TRBV6-3, with TRBD1 matching over 7 bases. CDR3 length equals 14 residues. Germline CDR1 reads MNHEY; CDR2 reads SVGEGT. J was trimmed by 4 bases and V by 9 bases; bases with no gene match: 6. CDR3 protein: CASSRGPGANVLTF. The CDR3 nucleotides read TGTGCCAGTTCTAGGGGGCCCGGGGCCAACGTCCTGACTTTC.

Regarding this clonotype: The CDR3 ends on some other residue instead of the conserved phenylalanine or tryptophan, so this is likely a read error. The limits of the CDR3 on the DNA are not certain, so only TCRdb's listed CDR3 is given. The CDR3: CASSPPSGRKSYNEQLS. This rearrangement joins TRBV11-2 to TRBJ2-1; the table calls TRBD2, which could not be checked here. Germline V gene data show CDR1 as SGHAT and CDR2 as FQNNGV. The CDR3 is 17 amino acids long, termini counted.

The J gene is TRBJ2-7, the V gene TRBV5-6, with D possibly matching TRBD1 (6 bases). Germline V gives CDR1 SGHDT, CDR2 YYEEEE. Trimming stripped 6 bases from V and 6 bases from J, with 19 bases between. The CDR3 runs to 14 residues. CDR3: CASNFRDNPREQYF. CDR3 nucleotides: TGTGCCAGCAACTTCAGGGACAACCCGCGCGAGCAGTACTTC. Looking up the rest from reference TRBV5-6 and TRBJ2-7 gives the full variable domain: DAGVTQSPTHLIKTRGQQVTLRCSPKSGHDTVSWYQQALGQGPQFIFQYYEEEERQRGNFPDRFSGHQFPNYSSELNVNALLLGDSALYLCASNFRDNPREQYFGPGTRLTVT.